The clone carrying this TCR beta chain was observed many times. Its antigen is unknown. Hyperthyroidism was newly diagnosed in patients aged 18 to 65 (duration under 2 months). PBMCs were obtained from 10 ml fresh peripheral blood. The data are from a study of T cells in Graves' hyperthyroidism and ophthalmopathy. Findings and limits, study-wide: Most clonotypes that expanded in the thyroid above 0.001 also showed up in blood. In simple terms, a model built on 13 V-J features told ophthalmopathy apart from stable hyperthyroidism.

This CDR3 is built from 18 residues. J was trimmed by 3 bases and V by 3 bases; bases with no gene match: 8. Germline V gene lookup returns CDR1 LNHDA and CDR2 SQIVND (reference sequence). The TCR beta CDR3 regions underwent amplification using RNA transcripts as the source. The study used the HTBI primer set for a first-round RT-PCR of the TCR CDR3. From the multiplex PCR reads, TCRdb called clonotypes with MiXCR, one entry per CDR3 protein. The data contain over 700,000 distinct CDR3 sequences, roughly 32% of them seen just once; the ten biggest clones take up less than 40%. The chain recombines TRBV19 with TRBJ2-6; TRBD1 agrees at 10 bases. The source material was blood. This clonotype originated in a woman aged 40 to 50 with Graves' hyperthyroidism. The CDR3 spells CASSMAGTGAFGANVLTF. CDR3 sequence (DNA): TGTGCCAGTAGTATGGCCGGGACAGGGGCATTTGGGGCCAACGTCCTGACTTTC.